This entry lists 25 T cell receptor beta chains sequenced from one sample in a study of neoadjuvant nivolumab and ipilimumab in lung cancer. Some clones are missing from TCRdb's copy, which holds only in-frame ones; the method was immunoSEQ multiplex PCR. The sample includes about 18,000 clones, 60% to 80% seen only once; the top ten take roughly 9.1%. The material was tumor tissue, obtained after neoadjuvant nivolumab, alone or with ipilimumab, at or shortly before surgery. The receptor source for this set is an adult with non-small cell lung cancer.

The chain couples TRBV28 to TRBJ1-5; D is undetermined. In germline, CDR1 is MDHEN, CDR2 SYDVKM. Between the trimmed V and J ends, which lost 2 bases and 4 bases, there was a span of 9 bases. The CDR3 extends over 14 amino acids. The DNA of the CDR3 is TGTGCCAGCAGTTTAACGTCCCTTAATCAGCCCCAGCATTTT. Translating gives CASSLTSLNQPQHF.

This chain connects TRBV7-8 to TRBJ1-2; unclear D gene. Trimming took 3 bases from V and 4 from J, leaving 15 bases between them. The CDR3 totals 15 residues. In germline, CDR1 is SGHVS, CDR2 FQNEAQ. The CDR3 here is CASSFDRAPSYGYTF. CDR3 nucleotide sequence: TGTGCCAGCAGCTTTGATCGGGCACCGAGCTATGGCTACACCTTC.

This clone qualifies as hyperexpanded. V gene TRBV4-3 combines with J gene TRBJ1-4; tentative D call: TRBD1 (5 bases). V was clipped by 1 base and J by 0 bases, with 9 bases between them. CDR1 LGHNA and CDR2 YSLEER come from the germline V gene. The CDR3 sequence is 16 residues long. The CDR3 region has the DNA TGCGCCAGCAGCCAAGGGGGGGGTGCAACTAATGAAAAACTGTTTTTT. This translates into CASSQGGGATNEKLFF.

This clone was seen more than once but under ten times. The CDR3 DNA is TGTGCCAGCACGGGGCATTGGGATGGCTACACCTTC. It is translated as CASTGHWDGYTF. The chain couples TRBV6-1 to TRBJ1-2, with D possibly matching TRBD1 (5 bases). From germline, CDR1 is MNHNS and CDR2 SASEGT. V gave up 7 bases and J gave up 6 bases, with 12 bases separating them. The CDR3 loop spans 12 amino acids.

This clone was detected only once. V usage is TRBV5-1 and J usage is TRBJ1-1; D is undetermined. The germline V gene has CDR1 SGHRS and CDR2 YFSETQ. Trimming stripped 3 bases from V and 1 base from J, with 10 bases between. This CDR3 has 14 amino acids. The CDR3 nucleotides are TGCGCCAGCAGCTACGCAGGTGCGAACACTGAAGCTTTCTTT. Amino acid sequence: CASSYAGANTEAFF.

The chain's CDR3 is CASSPGSGRGTEAFF. Here the CDR3 DNA reads TGTGCCAGCAGTCCTGGTTCAGGACGCGGGACTGAAGCTTTCTTT. V usage is TRBV6-5 and J usage is TRBJ1-1; no clear D. The CDR3 consists of 15 residues. Germline loops: CDR1 MNHEY, CDR2 SVGAGI. Deletions cut 5 bases from V and 5 bases from J, with 18 bases between.

V is TRBV7-9 and J is TRBJ1-4; a possible D gene is TRBD1 (6 bases). Per germline, CDR1 SEHNR and CDR2 FQNEAQ (reference sequence). V was clipped by 1 base and J by 1 base, with 13 bases between them. The CDR3 has 17 amino acids. The CDR3: CASSLDKRGQTNEKLFF. Written as DNA, the CDR3 is TGTGCCAGCAGCTTAGACAAAAGGGGACAAACTAATGAAAAACTGTTTTTT.

The chain combines TRBV5-6 with TRBJ1-3; no firm D call. CDR1 is SGHDT, CDR2 YYEEEE, per germline. The CDR3 is 15 amino acids. V was clipped by 4 bases and J by 0 bases, with 11 bases between them. In nucleotides, the CDR3 is TGTGCCAGCAGCATTCTCATTAGCTCTGGAAACACCATATATTTT. Its translation: CASSILISSGNTIYF.

This chain joins TRBV7-2 and TRBJ2-5; 10 bases are shared with TRBD2. This CDR3 is built from 14 residues. The V and J ends lost 5 bases and 3 bases, in that order; junction bases with no gene match: 3. Looked up from germline, CDR1 is SGHTA and CDR2 is FQGNSA. The CDR3 nucleotides read TGTGCCAGCAGCCCAACTAGCGGGGAAGAGACCCAGTACTTC. Amino acid sequence: CASSPTSGEETQYF.

This clone was found a few times. This chain links TRBV7-2 with TRBJ2-7; 9 bases match TRBD1. Germline V gene data show CDR1 as SGHTA and CDR2 as FQGNSA. The CDR3 runs to 14 residues. V was pared by 5 bases and J by 4 bases, with 6 bases of the junction left unmatched. CDR3 in DNA: TGTGCCAGCAGCCCACTGGGACAGGGTTACGAGCAGTACTTC. Its translation is CASSPLGQGYEQYF.

This clone came up a few times. This sample also contains other DNA sequences that code for the same CDR3. J is TRBJ1-2 and V is TRBV9, with D unresolved. CDR1 SGDLS and CDR2 YYNGEE come from the germline V gene. The CDR3 covers 12 residues. The ends were cut back, 2 bases at V and 4 bases at J, with 6 bases in the middle. The CDR3 sequence is CASSVQPYGYTF. The DNA of the CDR3 is TGTGCCAGCAGCGTCCAGCCCTATGGCTACACCTTC.

The chain carries TRBV2 and TRBJ1-1; D remains unclear. This CDR3 is built from 14 residues. V gave up 5 bases and J gave up 5 bases, with 15 bases separating them. Germline V gene data show CDR1 as SNHLY and CDR2 as FYNNEI. The CDR3, as DNA: TGTGCCAGCAGTCCGGAAGGGCGGAGTACTGAAGCTTTCTTT. It is translated as CASSPEGRSTEAFF.

For the CDR3, the DNA is TGTGCCAGCTCACCAAGGTCAGGGGGCCCAGAGACCCAGTACTTC. As protein: CASSPRSGGPETQYF. The chain uses TRBV18 and TRBJ2-5, with 8 bases lining up with TRBD1. The CDR3 spans 15 residues. J was trimmed by 4 bases and V by 2 bases; bases with no gene match: 6. Germline values: CDR1 KGHSH, CDR2 LQKENI.

The rearrangement uses TRBV30 and TRBJ1-2, with 7 bases that match TRBD1. The V gene's germline CDR1 is GTSNPN and CDR2 SVGIG (reference sequence). V lost 7 bases and J lost 3; bases outside the gene matches: 8. The CDR3 totals 13 residues. The CDR3 is CAYTGDVDYGYTF. In DNA form, the CDR3 reads TGTGCCTATACAGGGGATGTGGACTATGGCTACACCTTC.

The CDR3: CSAEQGINEQFF. The CDR3 DNA follows: TGCAGCGCAGAACAGGGGATCAATGAGCAGTTCTTC. The chain couples TRBV29-1 to TRBJ2-1, with TRBD1 matching 7 bases. There are 12 residues in the CDR3. V shed 7 bases and J 6 bases; nucleotides not matched to a gene: 6. Germline assignment: CDR1 SQVTM and CDR2 ANQGSEA.

This clone was observed a handful of times. The chain links TRBV4-1 to TRBJ2-7; weak D call: TRBD1 (6 bases). Trimming left V 1 base short and J 7 bases short, with 11 bases between. The germline V gene encodes CDR1 MGHRA and CDR2 YSYEKL. The CDR3 covers 13 residues. The CDR3, as DNA: TGCGCCAGCAGCCAAGCCACAGGGCGAGAGCAGTACTTC. It translates to CASSQATGREQYF.

The chain carries TRBV5-1 and TRBJ2-6; D is uncertain. Germline V gives CDR1 SGHRS, CDR2 YFSETQ. The V end lost 4 bases, the J end lost 0 bases, and 8 bases lay between the germline ends. The CDR3 spans 15 residues. The CDR3 bases are TGCGCCAGCAGCAGCCTGACCTCTGGGGCCAACGTCCTGACTTTC. It translates to CASSSLTSGANVLTF.

The J gene is TRBJ2-5, the V gene TRBV18; 8 nucleotides line up with TRBD1. Unmatched junction bases numbered 9, after V lost 6 bases and J lost 6 bases. CDR1 KGHSH and CDR2 LQKENI come from the germline V gene. The CDR3 length is 14 residues. The CDR3 DNA is TGTGCCAGCTCGGGAGAGGACAGGGTAAAGACCCAGTACTTC. Its protein product is CASSGEDRVKTQYF. The full variable domain, in which reference TRBV18 and TRBJ2-5 provide the parts outside the CDR3, is NAGVMQNPRHLVRRRGQEARLRCSPMKGHSHVYWYRQLPEEGLKFMVYLQKENIIDESGMPKERFSAEFPKEGPSILRIQQVVRGDSAAYFCASSGEDRVKTQYFGPGTRLLVL.

The chain uses TRBV5-6 and TRBJ2-2, with D tentatively TRBD1 (6 bases). The CDR3 runs 13 residues. In germline, CDR1 is SGHDT, CDR2 YYEEEE. Between the trimmed V and J ends, which lost 2 bases and 6 bases, there was a span of 8 bases. The CDR3: CASSLQGSGELFF. The CDR3 bases are TGTGCCAGCAGCTTACAGGGTTCCGGGGAGCTGTTTTTT.

This clone was seen a handful of times. The CDR3 DNA reads TGTGCCTGGAAAGACCGGGACAGGGTTCTCAGTGAGCAGTTCTTC. Its translation: CAWKDRDRVLSEQFF. This rearrangement joins TRBV30 to TRBJ2-1; 9 nucleotides agree with TRBD1. CDR3 length: 15 amino acids. Germline V CDR1 and CDR2: GTSNPN, SVGIG (reference sequence). V shed 4 bases, J shed 9 bases, and the junction held 13 bases outside the gene matches.

Concerning this clone itself: The limits of the CDR3 on the DNA are not certain, so only TCRdb's listed CDR3 is given. CDR3 region: CASSSSSGPGPAYEQYF. The chain recombines TRBV28 with TRBJ2-7; TRBD1 was called by the table and not checked on the DNA. The CDR3 numbers 17 amino acids, ends counted. Germline CDR1 and CDR2: MDHEN and SYDVKM.

This chain connects TRBV28 to TRBJ2-3, with D unresolved. CDR3 length equals 11 residues. V shed 5 bases and J shed 3 bases, with 3 bases lying between them. In germline, CDR1 is MDHEN, CDR2 SYDVKM. The CDR3 nucleotides read TGTGCCAGCAGTCAGACAGATACGCAGTATTTT. This sequence encodes CASSQTDTQYF.

V and J are TRBV7-9 and TRBJ1-5; the D gene is possibly TRBD1 (5 bases). V lost 1 base and J 5 bases, leaving 15 bases between the germline ends. The germline V gene has CDR1 SEHNR and CDR2 FQNEAQ (reference sequence). The CDR3 loop spans 16 amino acids. The CDR3 reads CASSLGWQGGDQPQHF. CDR3 DNA: TGTGCCAGCAGCTTAGGGTGGCAGGGTGGGGATCAGCCCCAGCATTTT.

This chain joins TRBV18 and TRBJ2-2; 8 bases are shared with TRBD2. This CDR3 is built from 15 residues. Germline assignment: CDR1 KGHSH and CDR2 LQKENI. Trimming removed 3 bases from V and 2 bases from J; junction bases left unmatched: 2. CDR3 in amino acids: CASSPTSGNTGELFF. DNA for the CDR3: TGTGCCAGCTCACCCACTAGCGGAAACACCGGGGAGCTGTTTTTT.

This chain joins TRBV15 and TRBJ1-1; the D gene is possibly TRBD1 (6 bases). CDR1 and CDR2 (germline): LNHNV, YYDKDF (reference sequence). V lost 7 bases, J lost 5 bases, and 26 bases lay in between. The CDR3 has 17 residues. CDR3 nucleotides: TGTGCCACCACCAGCTGGGGGCGAGGACGAACGAGGACTGAAGCTTTCTTT. Protein product: CATTSWGRGRTRTEAFF.